Sequencing of this TCR beta chain was carried out in a study of CD8 T cells in ankylosing spondylitis. Germline values: CDR1 SGHRS, CDR2 YFSETQ. CDR3 size: 14 residues. The V and J ends lost 0 bases and 6 bases respectively, with 13 bases between them. In this sample, this clonotype turned up many times. In TCRdb, the 5' RACE reads were re-called with MiXCR into one record per CDR3 protein. The sample yields 100,000 to 150,000 distinct CDR3 sequences, roughly a tenth seen once. The rearrangement uses TRBV5-1 and TRBJ2-7; D not certain. This clonotype originated in a male donor with ankylosing spondylitis or in good health (not recorded which). The sample taken for sequencing was blood, either unsorted or a sorted T cell fraction (not recorded which). For the CDR3, the DNA is TGCGCCAGCAGCTTGGTGTTTGGTAACTTCGAGCAGTACTTC. It codes for CASSLVFGNFEQYF.